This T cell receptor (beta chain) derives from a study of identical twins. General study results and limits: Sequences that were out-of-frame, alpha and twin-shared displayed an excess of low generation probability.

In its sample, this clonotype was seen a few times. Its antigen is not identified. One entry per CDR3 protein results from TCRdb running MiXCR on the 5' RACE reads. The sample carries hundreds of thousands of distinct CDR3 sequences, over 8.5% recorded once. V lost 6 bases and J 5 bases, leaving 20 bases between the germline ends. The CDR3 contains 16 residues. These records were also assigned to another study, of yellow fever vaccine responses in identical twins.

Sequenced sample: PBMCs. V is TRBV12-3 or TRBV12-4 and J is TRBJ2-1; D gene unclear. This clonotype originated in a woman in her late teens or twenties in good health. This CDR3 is CASSQPRPLFDNEQFF. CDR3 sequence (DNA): TGTGCCAGCAGCCAGCCCAGACCCCTGTTCGACAATGAGCAGTTCTTC.